These T cell receptor beta chains were read from a single sample in a study of beta chain features in type 1 diabetes. Libraries were prepared by immunoSEQ multiplex PCR; TCRdb keeps only in-frame clonotypes and omits some of them. The sample has just over 150,000 clones, over 8.5% seen once. Material: central memory CD4+ T cells from blood. The receptors come from a young man in good health. CDR3s include the opening cysteine and the closing phenylalanine or tryptophan. The D gene is left open where the match is weak. Rows give clone size only sometimes, using once, few, many, or a class for an expanded clone.

TRBJ1-2 few TRBV7-9 TRBD1 CASSSGQGLRYTF TGTGCCAGCAGCTCGGGACAGGGTTTACGCTACACCTTC
TRBJ1-1 few TRBV18 . CASSPLAGNTEAFF TGTGCCAGCTCACCACTGGCAGGGAACACTGAAGCTTTCTTT
TRBJ1-5 . TRBV30 TRBD1 CAWSRRGDQPQHF TGTGCCTGGAGTCGCAGGGGGGATCAGCCCCAGCATTTT
TRBJ2-7 . TRBV4-3 TRBD2 CASSRTSGSFYEQYF TGCGCCAGCAGCCGGACTAGCGGGAGTTTTTACGAGCAGTACTTC
TRBJ2-6 few TRBV30 TRBD1 CAWVPRGRGNGLTF TGTGCCTGGGTCCCCAGGGGGCGGGGCAACGGCCTGACTTTC
TRBJ2-7 few TRBV27 TRBD1 CASSLQQGGHEQYF TGTGCCAGCAGTTTACAACAGGGGGGCCACGAGCAGTACTTC
TRBJ2-7 few TRBV7-2 TRBD1 CASSFPQGGHEQYF TGTGCCAGCAGCTTCCCACAGGGGGGCCACGAGCAGTACTTC
TRBJ2-3 . TRBV10-3 . CACHDLVGYTDTQYF TGTGCCTGCCATGACCTGGTCGGTTACACAGATACGCAGTATTTT
TRBJ2-4 many TRBV28 TRBD2 CASSFSGGAKNIQYF TGTGCCAGCAGTTTTTCGGGAGGTGCCAAAAACATTCAGTACTTC
TRBJ1-2 few TRBV5-1 TRBD1 CASSLTSRTGSYGYTF TGCGCCAGCAGCCTAACCTCACGGACAGGGTCCTATGGCTACACCTTC
TRBJ1-6 few TRBV29-1 . CSVRGGTNSPLHF TGCAGCGTGAGAGGGGGGACCAATTCACCCCTCCACTTT
TRBJ2-5 . TRBV7-2 . CASSLRGYKETQYF TGTGCCAGCAGCTTAAGGGGGTACAAAGAGACCCAGTACTTC
TRBJ1-2 . TRBV15 . CATSRLQGDYGYTF TGTGCCACCAGCAGACTTCAGGGAGACTATGGCTACACCTTC
TRBJ2-7 . TRBV18 . CASSPGLGPIEQYF TGTGCCAGCTCACCGGGACTGGGTCCCATCGAGCAGTACTTC
TRBJ1-2 few TRBV5-6 TRBD1 CASSYYAQDRGVYGYTF TGTGCCAGCAGCTATTACGCCCAGGACAGGGGTGTTTATGGCTACACCTTC
TRBJ2-3 . TRBV4-3 . CASRLRGPDTQYF TGCGCCAGCAGGCTCAGGGGTCCAGATACGCAGTATTTT
TRBJ2-7 . TRBV7-2 . CASSLGRTPYEQYF TGTGCCAGCAGCTTGGGAAGAACGCCCTACGAGCAGTACTTC
TRBJ2-3 . TRBV28 TRBD2 CASRPGLAGLTDTQYF TGTGCCAGCAGACCGGGACTAGCGGGGCTCACAGATACGCAGTATTTT
TRBJ2-2 . TRBV5-4 TRBD2 CASSLAQRGGRRAGELFF TGTGCCAGCAGCCTGGCGCAGCGGGGGGGTCGAAGGGCCGGGGAGCTGTTTTTT
TRBJ1-5 few TRBV29-1 . CSVEEMPGHDNQPQHF TGCAGCGTTGAAGAAATGCCAGGCCATGACAATCAGCCCCAGCATTTT
TRBJ2-7 . TRBV2 . CASSGQAPYEQYF TGTGCCAGCAGTGGACAGGCCCCTTACGAGCAGTACTTC
TRBJ1-1 few TRBV11-1 TRBD1 CASSFPGQGRAFF TGTGCCAGCAGCTTCCCAGGACAGGGAAGAGCTTTCTTT
TRBJ2-5 few TRBV30 . CAWTARATETQYF TGTGCCTGGACGGCCCGGGCTACAGAGACCCAGTACTTC
TRBJ2-3 . TRBV7-3 TRBD2 CASSLTSGRKDTQYF TGTGCCAGCAGCTTAACCAGCGGGAGAAAGGATACGCAGTATTTT
TRBJ2-3 few TRBV30 . CAWKRDSARDTQYF TGTGCCTGGAAACGGGACTCCGCGAGGGATACGCAGTATTTT
TRBJ1-2 few TRBV19 . CASRRFQGSGGYTF TGTGCCAGTAGACGGTTCCAGGGGTCCGGCGGCTACACCTTC
TRBJ2-3 . TRBV9 . CASSARASSDTQYF TGTGCCAGCAGCGCCCGGGCCTCGTCGGATACGCAGTATTTT
TRBJ1-1 . TRBV7-3 . CASSLTVTSEAFF TGTGCCAGCAGCTTAACTGTCACGTCGGAAGCTTTCTTT
TRBJ2-1 . TRBV7-2 TRBD2 CASSLRYRTSGSNEQFF TGTGCCAGCAGCTTAAGATATCGGACTAGCGGGAGCAATGAGCAGTTCTTC
TRBJ1-5 . TRBV15 . CATSRDRGRADYSNQPQHF TGTGCCACCAGCAGAGATCGCGGCAGGGCAGATTATAGCAATCAGCCCCAGCATTTT
TRBJ2-1 few TRBV7-2 . CASSLSSYNEQFF TGTGCCAGCAGCCTCAGCTCCTACAATGAGCAGTTCTTC
TRBJ2-1 . TRBV7-3 . CASSLNRGLYNEQFF TGTGCCAGCAGCTTAAACAGGGGACTTTACAATGAGCAGTTCTTC
TRBJ2-5 . TRBV7-2 . CASSAQRVETQYF TGTGCCAGCAGCGCGCAGAGGGTCGAGACCCAGTACTTC
TRBJ1-4 many TRBV11-2 TRBD1 CASSSIRDREGKLFF TGTGCCAGCAGCTCGATACGGGACAGGGAAGGAAAACTGTTTTTT
TRBJ2-1 few TRBV6-5 TRBD1 CASSITTGAYNEQFF TGTGCCAGCAGTATCACGACAGGGGCCTACAATGAGCAGTTCTTC
TRBJ2-2 . TRBV28 . CASSTRTLSTGELFF TGTGCCAGCAGTACCAGAACGTTGAGCACCGGGGAGCTGTTTTTT
TRBJ2-3 . TRBV12-5 . CASGLGNSGTDTQYF TGTGCTAGTGGTTTGGGAAACTCAGGCACAGATACGCAGTATTTT
TRBJ2-3 . TRBV30 TRBD1 CAWVNRGSSTDTQYF TGTGCCTGGGTCAACAGGGGATCGAGCACAGATACGCAGTATTTT
TRBJ2-1 few TRBV7-3 . CASSPTRSSYNEQFF TGTGCCAGCAGCCCTACTAGGAGCTCCTACAATGAGCAGTTCTTC
TRBJ2-3 . TRBV18 . CASSLSDTQYF TGTGCCAGCTCACTCTCTGATACGCAGTATTTT
TRBJ2-7 . TRBV10-3 TRBD2 CAISESNRRGAYEQYF TGTGCCATCAGTGAGTCGAATAGGCGGGGGGCCTACGAGCAGTACTTC
TRBJ2-1 few TRBV18 TRBD2 CASSPSASGGLAEQFF TGTGCCAGCTCACCCTCGGCTAGCGGGGGCCTCGCGGAGCAGTTCTTC
TRBJ2-1 many TRBV5-1 . CASSSRIGNEQFF TGCGCCAGCAGCTCTCGTATCGGCAATGAGCAGTTCTTC
TRBJ1-4 few TRBV30 . CAWAFQGFATNEKLFF TGTGCCTGGGCTTTTCAGGGGTTTGCAACTAATGAAAAACTGTTTTTT
TRBJ1-6 . TRBV4-2 TRBD1 CASSQDGTVNSPLHF TGTGCCAGCAGCCAAGATGGGACAGTAAATTCACCCCTCCACTTT